The clone carrying this T cell receptor beta chain was counted at least ten times. Its antigen is currently unknown. This sample stems from a study of Graves' ophthalmopathy and Graves' hyperthyroidism. CDR3 length equals 13 residues. V was trimmed by 0 bases and J by 9 bases, leaving 11 bases between them. Per germline, CDR1 MNHEY and CDR2 SVGAGI. The authors amplified TCR beta CDR3 regions, and they did so from RNA transcripts for repertoire sequencing. The workflow started with a first-round RT-PCR run with HTBI primers and then moved on to a second-round multiplex PCR. TCRdb analysed the multiplex PCR reads with MiXCR anew, one entry per CDR3 protein. The table records about 400,000 distinct CDR3 sequences, around 17% of them present only once. Fresh peripheral blood (around 9.7 ml) yielded the PBMCs. Study outcomes and limitations: For predicting ophthalmopathy progression, the model had more than 60% sensitivity and around 72% specificity.

The sequenced sample consisted of peripheral blood. The sequence derives from a woman younger than 30 with Graves' ophthalmopathy. The chain links TRBV6-5 to TRBJ1-1; D gene ambiguous. The CDR3 region is CASSYSPGSQAFF. For the CDR3, the DNA is TGTGCCAGCAGTTACTCGCCGGGATCCCAAGCTTTCTTT.